This entry features one T cell receptor (beta chain) sequence. This sample stems from a study of blood T cell repertoires in COVID-19. V lost 0 bases to trimming and J lost 4 bases, with 9 bases between them. The germline gives CDR1 LGHDT, CDR2 YNNKEL (reference sequence). CDR3 length: 14 residues. Assay: immunoSEQ multiplex PCR; the TCRdb copy retains only in-frame clones and omits some. The data contain about 410,000 clones, just under 90% of them singletons. The sequence was obtained from a woman aged 25 to 39 who had recovered from COVID-19. The specimen sequenced was PBMCs or T cells enriched from blood (not recorded which). This chain joins TRBV3-1 (or the pseudogene TRBV3-2) and TRBJ1-2, with D possibly TRBD1 on 6 matching bases. The CDR3 region is CASSQEDSLYGYTF. CDR3 nucleotide sequence: TGTGCCAGCAGCCAAGAGGACAGCCTCTATGGCTACACCTTC.